Sequencing of this T cell receptor (beta chain) was carried out in a study of CD8+CD57+ T cells in acquired aplastic anemia. Patients included in sequencing had previously demonstrated CD8+CD57+ cell expansion by flow cytometry. Genomic DNA templated the TCR beta VDJ and CDR3 profiling. MiXCR was run by TCRdb on the reads, yielding one entry per CDR3 protein. This sample has around 430,000 distinct CDR3 sequences, with roughly a third found just once. Sequenced material: sorted CD4+, CD8+, or CD8+CD57+ T cells (not recorded which) from PBMCs. The sequence was obtained from a human donor with aplastic anemia.

The CDR3 is CASSQFSRADTQYF. The DNA for the CDR3 is TGTGCCAGCAGCCAATTCTCTCGAGCAGATACGCAGTATTTT. The rearrangement uses TRBV4-2 and TRBJ2-3; D call uncertain. V was pared by 2 bases and J by 4 bases, with 10 bases between. The V gene's germline CDR1 is LGHNA and CDR2 YNFKEQ. The CDR3 contains 14 residues.